The T cell receptor (beta chain) under discussion was sequenced for a study of blood T cell repertoires in COVID-19. CDR1 LGHDT and CDR2 YNNKEL come from the germline V gene (reference sequence). Trimming cost V 1 base and J 5 bases; bases outside gene matches: 3. CDR3 length: 15 amino acids. Some clones are missing from TCRdb's copy, which holds only in-frame ones; the method was immunoSEQ multiplex PCR. This sample has about 110,000 clones, with 65% to 80% found just once. This receptor was obtained from a woman aged 70 to 79 with acute or convalescent COVID-19. Source material: peripheral blood. The chain is built from TRBV3-1 (or the pseudogene TRBV3-2) and TRBJ1-5, with 9 bases matching TRBD1. CDR3 nucleotides: TGTGCCAGCAGCCAAGGCGGGACAGGGTATCAGCCCCAGCATTTT. The encoded protein is CASSQGGTGYQPQHF.